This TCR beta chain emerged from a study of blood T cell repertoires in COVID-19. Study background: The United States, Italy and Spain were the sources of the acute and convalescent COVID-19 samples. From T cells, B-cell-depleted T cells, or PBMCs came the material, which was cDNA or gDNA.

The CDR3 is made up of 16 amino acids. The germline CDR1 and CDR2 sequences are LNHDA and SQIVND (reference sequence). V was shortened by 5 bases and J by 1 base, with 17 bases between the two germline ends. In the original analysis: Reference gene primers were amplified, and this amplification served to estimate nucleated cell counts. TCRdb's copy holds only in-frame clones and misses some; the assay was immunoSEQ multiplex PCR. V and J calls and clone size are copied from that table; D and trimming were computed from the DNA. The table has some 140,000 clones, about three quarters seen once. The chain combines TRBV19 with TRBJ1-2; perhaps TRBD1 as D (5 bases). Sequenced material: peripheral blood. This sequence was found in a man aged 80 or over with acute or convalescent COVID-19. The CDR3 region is CASSRGRVYGNYGYTF. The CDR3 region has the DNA TGTGCCAGTAGTCGTGGCAGGGTCTATGGTAACTATGGCTACACCTTC.